A selection of T cell receptor beta chains follows, all from one sample in a study of beta chain features in type 1 diabetes. Profiling relied on immunoSEQ multiplex PCR, and the TCRdb table lists in-frame clones only, not all of them. The sample shows 600,000 or so clones, roughly an eighth of them seen only once. Material: naive CD4+ T cells from blood. These receptors originate from a man between 25 and 39 years old with type 1 diabetes. The CDR3 runs from the conserved cysteine through the conserved F or W. D genes are given only for firm matches. Expanded clones get a size class; other rows say once, few or many, or leave the size out.

>TRBV21-1|TRBJ2-5|14|few|NA
TGTGCCAGCAGCAAAATTCTGCTCCAAGAGACCCAGTACTTC
CASSKILLQETQYF
>TRBV28|TRBJ1-2|11|few|NA
TGTGCCAGCAGTACCCCCGGGACCCACGTCTTC
CASSTPGTHVF
>TRBV5-1|TRBJ2-3|14|NA|NA
TGCGCCAGCAGCTTGAAAGCGATGGCAGATACGCAGTATTTT
CASSLKAMADTQYF
>TRBV6-5|TRBJ2-3|15|NA|NA
TGTGCCAGCAGTTACATCGGGGTGGGCACAGATACGCAGTATTTT
CASSYIGVGTDTQYF
>TRBV7-9|TRBJ2-3|17|NA|TRBD1
TGTGCCAGCAGCTTTAAACAGGGGACCTTCGGCACAGATACGCAGTATTTT
CASSFKQGTFGTDTQYF
>TRBV12-5|TRBJ1-2|13|NA|NA
TGTGCTAGTGGTTCCTCCCTGAATCCTGGCTACACCTTC
CASGSSLNPGYTF
>TRBV5-4|TRBJ2-3|14|NA|NA
TGTGCCAGCAGCTCCCCACCACTAGCAGATACGCAGTATTTT
CASSSPPLADTQYF
>TRBV10-3|TRBJ1-2|16|NA|TRBD1
TGTGCCATCAGTGAAGGGGGGACAGGGAAAAACTATGGCTACACCTTC
CAISEGGTGKNYGYTF
>TRBV7-8|TRBJ1-4|15|NA|NA
TGTGCCAGCAGCCCACAAGTAGGAACTAATGAAAAACTGTTTTTT
CASSPQVGTNEKLFF
>TRBV6-1|TRBJ1-5|15|NA|TRBD1
TGTGCCAGCAGTAAGGACAGGGATATAAGCCAGCCCCAGCATTTT
CASSKDRDISQPQHF
>TRBV9|TRBJ1-2|14|few|NA
TGTGCCAGCAGCCGACTCATACAGGGACAAGGCTACACCTTC
CASSRLIQGQGYTF
>TRBV19|TRBJ1-5|15|NA|NA
TGTGCCAGTAGTATGGGCAGTCTCCAATATCGGCCCCAGCATTTT
CASSMGSLQYRPQHF
>TRBV12-2|TRBJ2-1|14|few|NA
TGTGCAAGTCGGGATGGACTAGCGAAGAATGAGCAGTTCTTC
CASRDGLAKNEQFF
>TRBV5-4|TRBJ2-6|15|NA|NA
TGTGCCAGCAGCTTGACAGGGCCCGGGGCCAACGTCCTGACTTTC
CASSLTGPGANVLTF
>TRBV10-3|TRBJ1-4|15|few|NA
TGTGCCATCAGTAACCGTGAGAGGGGTAATGAAAAACTGTTTTTT
CAISNRERGNEKLFF
>TRBV4-1|TRBJ1-5|16|few|TRBD1
TGCGCCAGCAGCCATCGGGACAGGGAGGGAAATCAGCCCCAGCATTTT
CASSHRDREGNQPQHF
>TRBV6-6|TRBJ1-4|15|NA|TRBD1
TGTGCCAGCAGCGACAGGGGGACAGGGTACGAAAAACTGTTTTTT
CASSDRGTGYEKLFF
>TRBV10-3|TRBJ1-2|13|few|NA
TGTGCCATCAGGTCTACAGGGCTCGGAGGCTACACCTTC
CAIRSTGLGGYTF
>TRBV10-3|TRBJ2-1|15|NA|TRBD1
TGTGCCATCAGTGAGTCCCCGGGACAGTACAATGAGCAGTTCTTC
CAISESPGQYNEQFF
>TRBV29-1|TRBJ2-3|14|few|NA
TGCAGCGTTGAAGGGCCGGGGGGCGGAGATACGCAGTATTTT
CSVEGPGGGDTQYF
>TRBV7-2|TRBJ1-5|13|NA|NA
TGTGCCAGCAGCTTGAGGCGCAATCAGCCCCAGCATTTT
CASSLRRNQPQHF
>TRBV4-1|TRBJ1-5|17|NA|NA
TGCGCCAGCAGCCTACTCCCTGGCAGAAATAGCAATCAGCCCCAGCATTTT
CASSLLPGRNSNQPQHF
>TRBV9|TRBJ1-5|15|NA|NA
TGTGCCAGCAGCGCGGACACCTCTAGCAATCAGCCCCAGCATTTT
CASSADTSSNQPQHF
>TRBV7-8|TRBJ2-7|15|NA|NA
TGTGCCAGCAGCTTAACTTTCACAGGATCCTACGAGCAGTACTTC
CASSLTFTGSYEQYF
>TRBV19|TRBJ2-6|19|NA|NA
TGTGCCAGTAGTATTCGCCTACTACAGGTTGGGGCTGGGGCCAACGTCCTGACTTTC
CASSIRLLQVGAGANVLTF
>TRBV25-1|TRBJ1-6|14|few|NA
TGTGCCAGCAGTGAACGGGGGTGGAATTCACCCCTCCACTTT
CASSERGWNSPLHF
>TRBV7-9|TRBJ2-1|13|few|NA
TGTGCCAGCAGCCTAATGGCGGGGAATGAGCAGTTCTTC
CASSLMAGNEQFF
>TRBV6-5|TRBJ2-7|15|NA|TRBD1
TGTGCCAGCAGTTACACATACGGGACAGCCTACGAGCAGTACTTC
CASSYTYGTAYEQYF
>TRBV5-1|TRBJ1-2|15|few|TRBD1
TGCGCCAGCAGCGGAACAGGGGGCAACGGCTATGGCTACACCTTC
CASSGTGGNGYGYTF
>TRBV7-2|TRBJ2-3|14|NA|NA
TGTGCCAGCAGCTCCGCCGGGTTTACAGATACGCAGTATTTT
CASSSAGFTDTQYF
>TRBV14|TRBJ2-1|14|few|NA
TGTGCCAGCAGCCAGATAGGGACCCACAATGAGCAGTTCTTC
CASSQIGTHNEQFF
>TRBV9|TRBJ2-7|15|NA|NA
TGTGCCAGCAGCGCCAATGAGGGACGGACCTACGAGCAGTACTTC
CASSANEGRTYEQYF
>TRBV10-3|TRBJ2-5|15|few|TRBD1
TGTGCCATCAGTGAGTCGTCAGGGGGCTTAGAGACCCAGTACTTC
CAISESSGGLETQYF
>TRBV6-6|TRBJ2-5|13|few|TRBD1
TGTGCCAGCAGTACGACAGGGGAAGAGACCCAGTACTTC
CASSTTGEETQYF
>TRBV7-9|TRBJ1-1|16|NA|TRBD1
TGTGCCAGCAGCCCCCTGGGACAGGGTGGCGATACTGAAGCTTTCTTT
CASSPLGQGGDTEAFF
>TRBV6-4|TRBJ1-5|14|NA|NA
TGTGCCAGCAGTGAGGGAACAGGGCATCAGCCCCAGCATTTT
CASSEGTGHQPQHF
>TRBV7-9|TRBJ2-1|15|NA|NA
TGTGCCAGCAGCTTTTTCCCCACTTTGGGTAATGAGCAGTTCTTC
CASSFFPTLGNEQFF
>TRBV6-5|TRBJ2-3|16|NA|TRBD1
TGTGCCAGCAGTTACTCGATGTGGACAGGGGCTGATACGCAGTATTTT
CASSYSMWTGADTQYF
>TRBV7-9|TRBJ1-1|13|few|NA
TGTGCCAGCAGCTTAGGATCGGTAACTGAAGCTTTCTTT
CASSLGSVTEAFF
>TRBV7-8|TRBJ2-7|15|NA|TRBD1
TGTGCCAGCAGCCCCCCCATAGCAGGGGGCTACGAGCAGTACTTC
CASSPPIAGGYEQYF
>TRBV7-2|TRBJ2-1|14|NA|TRBD1
TGTGCCAGCAGCTCGGTGACAGGGGAGAATGAGCAGTTCTTC
CASSSVTGENEQFF
>TRBV29-1|TRBJ2-3|14|few|NA
TGCAGCGTGGACCGGGACATACCAACAGATACGCAGTATTTT
CSVDRDIPTDTQYF